The 28 T cell receptor beta chains reported below all come from one sample, sequenced in a study of identical twins. A single record per CDR3 protein comes from TCRdb applying MiXCR to the 5' RACE reads. Of 570,000 or so distinct CDR3 sequences listed, 9.6% are singletons. The sample was also linked to a second study, of yellow fever vaccine responses in identical twins.

The source material was PBMCs. The receptor set was obtained from a young woman in good health.

The V gene is TRBV3-1, the J gene TRBJ1-2; TRBD1 aligns across 7 bases. Per germline, CDR1 LGHDT and CDR2 YNNKEL (reference sequence). This CDR3 has 12 residues. V gave up 7 bases and J gave up 5 bases; unmatched junction bases: 4. CDR3 sequence (DNA): TGTGCCAGCACCCTGACAGGGTATGGCTACACCTTC. Its translation: CASTLTGYGYTF.

This clonotype was seen a handful of times. The rearrangement links TRBV4-2 to TRBJ2-7; 7 nucleotides match TRBD2. Germline V gene lookup returns CDR1 LGHNA and CDR2 YNFKEQ. V gave up 0 bases and J gave up 2 bases; unmatched junction bases: 13. The CDR3 spans 18 residues. This chain's CDR3 is CASSQDKSDGRLTYEQYF. The CDR3 DNA reads TGTGCCAGCAGCCAAGATAAAAGCGACGGGAGGCTGACCTACGAGCAGTACTTC.

The sample holds many counts of this clonotype. V usage is TRBV12-3 or TRBV12-4 and J usage is TRBJ2-7; D uncertain. The V end lost 0 bases, the J end lost 4 bases, and 10 bases lay between the germline ends. CDR3 length equals 14 residues. The CDR3 coding sequence is TGTGCCAGCAGTTTAGCGCCCCCCCCTTACGAGCAGTACTTC. Protein product: CASSLAPPPYEQYF.

This clonotype was counted at least ten times. The chain has TRBV6-5 and TRBJ1-1; D ambiguous. In germline, CDR1 is MNHEY, CDR2 SVGAGI. CDR3 length: 11 amino acids. Trimming took off 7 bases at V and 5 bases at J, with 8 bases between the two ends. The CDR3 spells CASIAGTEAFF. The CDR3 DNA follows: TGTGCCAGCATCGCTGGGACTGAAGCTTTCTTT.

This clonotype was found a few times. The chain has TRBV6-1 and TRBJ2-3; D might be TRBD2 (5 bases). The CDR3 runs 16 residues. From germline, CDR1 is MNHNS and CDR2 SASEGT. Trimming pared 2 bases from V and 0 bases from J, leaving 12 bases between. The DNA for the CDR3 is TGTGCCAGCAGTGAATGGGTCGGGGATAGCACAGATACGCAGTATTTT. Its translation: CASSEWVGDSTDTQYF.

This clonotype was counted between two and nine times. The chain carries TRBV5-6 and TRBJ2-1; a possible D gene is TRBD2 (6 bases). This CDR3 region has 13 residues. Trimming removed 4 bases at V and 6 bases at J, with 11 bases between. CDR1 SGHDT and CDR2 YYEEEE come from the germline V gene. The CDR3, as DNA: TGTGCCAGCAGCATCGCCGGGGGCAATGAGCAGTTCTTC. Its protein is CASSIAGGNEQFF.

The table lists this clonotype with many counts. The CDR3 DNA reads as TGTGCCAGCAGTATGGCGAGCACAGATACGCAGTATTTT. Translation: CASSMASTDTQYF. The rearrangement links TRBV6-1 to TRBJ2-3; D unresolved. Per germline, CDR1 MNHNS and CDR2 SASEGT. V lost 5 bases to trimming and J lost 0 bases, with 6 bases between them. This CDR3 contains 13 residues.

This clonotype was counted a few times. The CDR3 loop is CASSDGTVDGEQYF. CDR3 nucleotides: TGTGCCAGCAGTGACGGGACAGTTGATGGCGAGCAGTACTTC. The rearrangement links TRBV6-2 or TRBV6-3 to TRBJ2-7; TRBD1 agrees at 7 bases. The germline V gene has CDR1 MNHEY and CDR2 SVGEGT. Germline trimming cut 5 bases from V and 6 bases from J; bases unmatched to any gene: 10. The CDR3 sequence is 14 residues long.

This clonotype was recorded a few times. The chain recombines TRBV12-3 or TRBV12-4 with TRBJ2-3; TRBD2 agrees at 7 bases. The CDR3 covers 16 residues. The J segment lost 2 bases and the V segment lost 5 bases, leaving 10 bases of the junction unmatched. CDR3 residues: CASSAVGGGVTDTQYF. The CDR3 DNA is TGTGCCAGCAGTGCCGTGGGCGGGGGAGTCACAGATACGCAGTATTTT.

In this sample, this clonotype turned up a few times. The J gene is TRBJ2-5, the V gene TRBV15; 10 bases agree with TRBD2. V trimming: 4 bases; J trimming: 4 bases; junction bases outside the gene matches: 6. CDR1 LNHNV and CDR2 YYDKDF come from the germline V gene (reference sequence). The CDR3 extends over 15 amino acids. CDR3 in DNA: TGTGCCACCAGCACGGAGCGGGGGGGCCTAGAGACCCAGTACTTC. Encoded protein: CATSTERGGLETQYF. Drawing the rest from reference TRBV15 and TRBJ2-5, the complete variable domain is DAMVIQNPRYQVTQFGKPVTLSCSQTLNHNVMYWYQQKSSQAPKLLFHYYDKDFNNEADTPDNFQSRRPNTSFCFLDIRSPGLGDTAMYLCATSTERGGLETQYFGPGTRLLVL.

Only a few counts were recorded for this clonotype. The chain employs TRBV20-1 and TRBJ2-7; TRBD1 matches at 7 bases. This CDR3 is 15 amino acids long. The J segment lost 4 bases and the V segment lost 0 bases, leaving 9 bases of the junction unmatched. Germline CDR1 DFQATT, CDR2 SNEGSKA (reference sequence). The CDR3 is CSARDHNRGGYEQYF. In DNA, the CDR3 is TGCAGTGCTAGAGACCACAACAGGGGCGGGTACGAGCAGTACTTC.

The J gene is TRBJ2-1, the V gene TRBV28; D could derive from TRBD1 or TRBD2 (6 bases each). Germline values: CDR1 MDHEN, CDR2 SYDVKM. The germline V and J ends were trimmed by 11 bases and 14 bases, with 16 bases remaining between them. CDR3 length: 10 amino acids. In DNA form, the CDR3 reads TGTGCCTGCGGAGGGCAGGGGAAGTTCTTC. It translates to CACGGQGKFF.

This clonotype was recorded at least ten times. The J gene is TRBJ1-2, the V gene TRBV6-6; tentatively, D is TRBD1 (5 bases). V lost 7 bases, J lost 5 bases, and 11 bases lay in between. Germline CDR1 reads MNHNY; CDR2 reads SVGAGI (reference sequence). The CDR3 is 12 amino acids. The CDR3 sequence is CASTPGGYGYTF. The CDR3 bases are TGTGCCAGCACGCCGGGGGGGTATGGCTACACCTTC.

This clonotype was detected only a few times. The chain recombines TRBV13 with TRBJ2-3; TRBD1 matches at 9 bases. V lost 3 bases to trimming and J lost 2 bases; unmatched junction nucleotides: 6. There are 16 residues in the CDR3. Germline V gene sequence: CDR1 PRHDT, CDR2 FYEKMQ (reference sequence). The CDR3 DNA sequence: TGTGCCAGCAGCTTCTCCGACAGGGGGAACACAGATACGCAGTATTTT. This sequence encodes CASSFSDRGNTDTQYF.

The V gene is TRBV5-6, the J gene TRBJ1-5; 11 positions agree with TRBD1. The CDR3 contains 15 residues. The germline V gene has CDR1 SGHDT and CDR2 YYEEEE. Trimming removed 1 base from V and 7 bases from J; junction bases left unmatched: 4. CDR3 DNA: TGTGCCAGCAGCTTGACCGGGACAGGGGGACAGCCCCAGCATTTT. Translated: CASSLTGTGGQPQHF.

This clonotype has just a few counts. Relative to the germline gene, one junction end is altered; a read error may explain this. The CDR3 loop is CCANPGQGRGANVLTF. DNA of the CDR3: TGCTGTGCTAACCCGGGACAGGGGCGTGGGGCCAACGTCCTGACTTTC. The rearrangement links TRBV20-1 to TRBJ2-6; 10 bases are a match to TRBD1. The CDR3 has 16 amino acids. Germline CDR1 and CDR2: DFQATT and SNEGSKA (reference sequence).

At least ten counts were recorded for this clonotype. The chain carries TRBV6-2 or TRBV6-3 and TRBJ1-5; D uncertain. V lost 1 base to trimming and J lost 0 bases, with 10 bases between them. The length of the CDR3 is 16 residues. CDR1 is MNHEY, CDR2 SVGEGT, per germline. This CDR3 is CASSYYVGNSNQPQHF. The CDR3 DNA is TGTGCCAGCAGTTACTACGTGGGGAATAGCAATCAGCCCCAGCATTTT.

This clonotype was detected only a few times. The rearrangement uses TRBV7-9 and TRBJ2-7; 7 positions agree with TRBD1. From germline, CDR1 is SEHNR and CDR2 FQNEAQ (reference sequence). V was clipped by 4 bases and J by 5 bases; unmatched bases: 11. This CDR3 contains 15 residues. The CDR3 here is CASSSTTTGDHEQYF. CDR3 in DNA: TGTGCCAGCAGCTCCACAACCACAGGGGACCACGAGCAGTACTTC.

This clonotype has more than one count but fewer than ten. The rearrangement links TRBV29-1 to TRBJ2-7; a possible D gene is TRBD1 (6 bases). Germline values: CDR1 SQVTM, CDR2 ANQGSEA. This CDR3 has 16 amino acids. Trimming removed 1 base from V and 0 bases from J, with 16 bases in between. CDR3: CSVEANLQGSSYEQYF. CDR3 DNA: TGCAGCGTTGAAGCAAACCTACAGGGATCCTCCTACGAGCAGTACTTC.

The rearrangement joins TRBV2 to TRBJ2-1; D possibly uses TRBD1 or TRBD2 (7 bases each). The ends were cut back, 11 bases at V and 6 bases at J, with 20 bases in the middle. Per the germline V gene, CDR1 is SNHLY and CDR2 is FYNNEI. The CDR3 covers 14 residues. The CDR3: CAGTRGGSGNEQFF. The CDR3 nucleotides read TGTGCCGGGACCAGGGGGGGTTCGGGCAATGAGCAGTTCTTC.

This clonotype was recorded a few times. The chain is built from TRBV10-2 and TRBJ2-7, with D perhaps TRBD1 or TRBD2 (6 bases each). Germline-derived CDR1 and CDR2 are WSHSY and SAAADI. The V end lost 10 bases, the J end lost 2 bases, and 18 bases lay between the germline ends. CDR3 length equals 14 residues. As DNA, the CDR3 is TGCGCCACCCTGCCGGGGGCCCGTGCCTACGAGCAGTACTTC. Translated, it gives CATLPGARAYEQYF.

V is TRBV6-1 and J is TRBJ2-7, with TRBD2 matching over 7 bases. Germline V lookup: CDR1 MNHNS, CDR2 SASEGT. The length of the CDR3 is 15 residues. The V and J ends lost 5 bases and 6 bases, in that order; junction bases with no gene match: 13. The chain's CDR3 is CASSQKRGRMSEQYF. CDR3 nucleotide sequence: TGTGCCAGCAGTCAAAAGCGGGGAAGGATGAGCGAGCAGTACTTC.

The J gene is TRBJ2-7, the V gene TRBV5-1; 9 bases agree with TRBD1. The CDR3 extends over 15 amino acids. The V segment lost 7 bases and the J segment 0 bases; nucleotides outside the gene matches: 8. Germline values: CDR1 SGHRS, CDR2 YFSETQ. In DNA, the CDR3 is TGCGCCAGCCGGACAGGGGCCGCCGACTCCTACGAGCAGTACTTC. Translation: CASRTGAADSYEQYF.

The J gene is TRBJ2-1, the V gene TRBV5-1, with TRBD2 matching 15 bases. The CDR3 sequence is 19 residues long. Per germline, CDR1 SGHRS and CDR2 YFSETQ. After removal of 4 bases from V and 6 bases from J, the junction contained 14 bases not matched to a gene. CDR3: CASSPIGTSGGQAFNEQFF. The CDR3 DNA sequence: TGCGCCAGCAGCCCAATCGGGACTAGCGGGGGGCAGGCATTCAATGAGCAGTTCTTC.

The J gene is TRBJ1-5, the V gene TRBV20-1, with TRBD1 identical over 8 bases. Germline loops: CDR1 DFQATT, CDR2 SNEGSKA (reference sequence). CDR3 length: 14 amino acids. V was pared by 6 bases and J by 5 bases, with 9 bases of the junction left unmatched. CDR3 loop: CSAIRQGYDQPQHF. The CDR3 DNA reads TGCAGTGCCATCCGACAGGGGTACGATCAGCCCCAGCATTTT.

This clonotype was counted many times. J is TRBJ1-5 and V is TRBV25-1; D unclear. The V end was cut by 6 bases, the J end by 0 bases, with 15 bases between. The CDR3 contains 16 residues. Germline V lookup: CDR1 MGHDK, CDR2 SYGVNS. CDR3 nucleotide sequence: TGTGCCAGCAGGGACGGTGATCCTTATAGCAATCAGCCCCAGCATTTT. Encoded protein: CASRDGDPYSNQPQHF.

The rearrangement links TRBV7-2 to TRBJ1-6; 7 nucleotides align to TRBD1. Looked up from germline, CDR1 is SGHTA and CDR2 is FQGNSA. V dropped 4 bases and J dropped 5; count of bases not matched to a gene: 5. The CDR3 consists of 15 residues. The CDR3 nucleotides are TGTGCCAGCAGCTCCGGGACAGTGAATAATTCACCCCTCCACTTT. Translation gives CASSSGTVNNSPLHF. Using reference TRBV7-2 and TRBJ1-6 for the parts outside the CDR3, the full variable domain is GAGVSQSPSNKVTEKGKDVELRCDPISGHTALYWYRQSLGQGLEFLIYFQGNSAPDKSGLPSDRFSAERTGGSVSTLTIQRTQQEDSAVYLCASSSGTVNNSPLHFGNGTRLTVT.

The sample holds a few counts of this clonotype. The chain uses TRBV5-1 and TRBJ2-7, with TRBD2 as a possible D gene (6 bases). V gave up 2 bases and J gave up 4 bases, with 13 bases separating them. The germline V gene encodes CDR1 SGHRS and CDR2 YFSETQ. The CDR3 is 14 amino acids. The CDR3 loop reads CASSFGGIVYEQYF. Written as DNA, the CDR3 is TGCGCCAGCAGCTTCGGCGGGATCGTGTACGAGCAGTACTTC.